The 31 T cell receptor beta chains in this list originate from one sample, sequenced in a study of a mutant IDH1 vaccine in newly diagnosed glioma. Method: immunoSEQ multiplex PCR; TCRdb's copy keeps in-frame clones and lacks some. The data contain around 130,000 clones, around 80% of them singletons. These receptors have no identified antigens. Time point indicated: week 11, during vaccination. A 20-mer mutant IDH1 peptide at 300 ug was injected subcutaneously with topical imiquimod. Sequenced material: PBMCs, taken from a glioma patient whose treatment included an IDH1 peptide vaccine. The receptors were gathered from a man in his forties with glioma.

The genes are TRBV10-3 and TRBJ2-2, with TRBD1 matching 9 bases. V lost 5 bases and J lost 2; bases outside the gene matches: 6. Germline values: CDR1 ENHRY, CDR2 SYGVKD. This CDR3 is built from 16 residues. This CDR3 reads CAISMKTGGNTGELFF. In DNA form, the CDR3 reads TGTGCCATCAGTATGAAGACAGGGGGTAACACCGGGGAGCTGTTTTTT.

This clone turned up a few times. V gene TRBV19 combines with J gene TRBJ1-2; D is possibly TRBD1 (6 bases). The germline CDR1 and CDR2 sequences are LNHDA and SQIVND (reference sequence). The CDR3 is 12 residues long. With 8 bases removed from V and 2 bases from J, the gap between germline ends came to 9 bases. The CDR3 loop is CASSDSNYGYTF. CDR3 bases: TGTGCCAGTTCGGACAGCAACTATGGCTACACCTTC. The whole variable domain, remainder taken from reference TRBV19 and TRBJ1-2, is DGGITQSPKYLFRKEGQNVTLSCEQNLNHDAMYWYRQDPGQGLRLIYYSQIVNDFQKGDIAEGYSVSREKKESFPLTVTSAQKNPTAFYLCASSDSNYGYTFGSGTRLTVV.

This clone was recorded a few times. The chain carries TRBV5-6 and TRBJ1-5; TRBD1 matches 8 bases. Germline assignment: CDR1 SGHDT and CDR2 YYEEEE. The J segment lost 3 bases and the V segment lost 0 bases, leaving 2 bases of the junction unmatched. The CDR3 spans 15 residues. CDR3 in DNA: TGTGCCAGCAGCTTGGGGGACAGGTTCAATCAGCCCCAGCATTTT. This encodes CASSLGDRFNQPQHF.

This clone was counted only a few times. This sequence joins TRBV14 and TRBJ2-2; D call uncertain. CDR3 length: 12 amino acids. Per germline, CDR1 SGHDN and CDR2 FVKESK. Trimming left V 4 bases short and J 10 bases short, with 10 bases between. CDR3 nucleotides: TGTGCCAGCAGCCCCTACTGTCAGGAGCTGTTTTTT. Amino acid sequence: CASSPYCQELFF.

This sequence joins TRBV18 and TRBJ2-3; D call uncertain. CDR1 and CDR2 (germline): KGHSH, LQKENI. The CDR3 is made up of 13 amino acids. Trimming took off 3 bases at V and 4 bases at J, with 8 bases between the two ends. The CDR3 sequence: CASSPSGPDTQYF. DNA for the CDR3: TGTGCCAGCTCACCTTCGGGCCCAGATACGCAGTATTTT.

The CDR3 here is CASSLAGGRSGRSTDTQYF. The CDR3 coding sequence is TGTGCCAGCAGTTTGGCAGGGGGGAGGAGCGGTCGTAGCACAGATACGCAGTATTTT. The chain has TRBV28 and TRBJ2-3; D may be TRBD1 (7 bases). V lost 3 bases and J lost 0, with 22 bases in between. The germline V gene encodes CDR1 MDHEN and CDR2 SYDVKM. The CDR3 is made up of 19 amino acids.

The chain joins TRBV30 to TRBJ2-3; weak D call: TRBD2 (6 bases). Germline V gene sequence: CDR1 GTSNPN, CDR2 SVGIG (reference sequence). This CDR3 comprises 13 residues. The germline V and J ends were trimmed by 1 base and 9 bases, with 14 bases remaining between them. For the CDR3, the DNA is TGTGCCTGGAGTGCAGGCGGGATACACACGCAGTATTTT. Amino acids: CAWSAGGIHTQYF. The full variable domain, rest sourced from reference TRBV30 and TRBJ2-3, is SQTIHQWPATLVQPVGSPLSLECTVEGTSNPNLYWYRQAAGRGLQLLFYSVGIGQISSEVPQNLSASRPQDRQFILSSKKLLLSDSGFYLCAWSAGGIHTQYFGPGTRLTVL.

This clone has a handful of counts. CDR3 DNA sequence: TGTGCCAGCTCACCCCTCCCGTCCGGGAACACTGAAGCTTTCTTT. This gives the protein CASSPLPSGNTEAFF. This chain links TRBV18 with TRBJ1-1; D unclear. Germline CDR1 KGHSH, CDR2 LQKENI. V was cut by 3 bases and J by 1 base, with 12 bases left in between. The CDR3 is made up of 15 amino acids.

In this sample, this clone turned up once. The germline gene is not matched at one end of the junction; a read error may be the cause. The chain is built from TRBV7-9 and TRBJ2-1, with D perhaps matching TRBD1 (6 bases). Germline CDR1 and CDR2: SEHNR and FQNEAQ (reference sequence). The CDR3 length is 13 residues. The CDR3 here is CASSSTLQGEQFF. The CDR3 DNA reads as TGTGCTAGCAGCTCGACTCTACAGGGTGAGCAGTTCTTC.

V usage is TRBV7-2 and J usage is TRBJ1-2, with 9 bases fitting TRBD1. The V gene's germline CDR1 is SGHTA and CDR2 FQGNSA. With V trimmed by 5 bases and J by 4 bases, 8 bases remained unmatched. The CDR3 totals 15 residues. The DNA for the CDR3 is TGTGCCAGCAGCCAAACCAGGACAGGGGCCTATGGCTACACCTTC. It translates to CASSQTRTGAYGYTF.

This rearrangement joins TRBV7-2 to TRBJ2-7; 8 bases match TRBD2. The CDR3 is made up of 16 amino acids. V gave up 5 bases and J gave up 4 bases; unmatched junction bases: 13. Germline V CDR1 and CDR2: SGHTA, FQGNSA. CDR3 sequence reads: CASSPARGVKSYEQYF. Written as DNA, the CDR3 is TGTGCCAGCAGCCCCGCGCGGGGGGTCAAATCGTACGAGCAGTACTTC.

Note on this clone: The junction departs from germline at one end; a sequencing error may be responsible. This rearrangement joins TRBV7-7 to TRBJ2-2, with D tentatively TRBD1 (6 bases). The germline V gene encodes CDR1 SSHAT and CDR2 FNYEAQ (reference sequence). This CDR3 has 17 amino acids. The chain's CDR3 is CASSLAPGHTNTGELFF. In DNA, the CDR3 is TGTGCTAGCAGCTTAGCGCCGGGACACACGAACACCGGGGAGCTGTTTTTT.

This clone was picked up a small number of times. The J gene is TRBJ1-1, the V gene TRBV7-9, with 8 bases aligning to TRBD1. J was trimmed by 3 bases and V by 7 bases; bases with no gene match: 13. The CDR3 sequence is 16 residues long. Per germline, CDR1 SEHNR and CDR2 FQNEAQ (reference sequence). The CDR3 here is CASNSRTGRVDTEAFF. DNA of the CDR3: TGTGCCAGCAATTCCCGGACAGGGAGGGTCGACACTGAAGCTTTCTTT.

The chain links TRBV11-2 to TRBJ1-2, with D unclear. The V end was cut by 1 base, the J end by 7 bases, with 10 bases between. Germline V gene lookup returns CDR1 SGHAT and CDR2 FQNNGV. The length of the CDR3 is 13 residues. This chain's CDR3 is CASSLGDPVGYTF. In DNA form, the CDR3 reads TGTGCCAGCAGCTTAGGCGACCCAGTTGGCTACACCTTC.

The rearrangement uses TRBV27 and TRBJ1-5, with D maybe TRBD1 (5 bases). The germline V and J ends were trimmed by 6 bases and 6 bases, with 15 bases remaining between them. The germline V gene encodes CDR1 MNHEY and CDR2 SMNVEV (reference sequence). This CDR3 region has 14 residues. The CDR3 DNA is TGTGCCAGCAGCCTATTTCAGGGTTTTCAGCCCCAGCATTTT. This sequence encodes CASSLFQGFQPQHF.

This clone has only one observation. V is TRBV21-1 and J is TRBJ2-7; the tabulated D call, TRBD2, remains unverified against the DNA. TRBV21-1 is labeled a pseudogene. The CDR3 loop spans 24 amino acids. CDR3 loop: CASSNFALKVKGAYRRTSSYEQYF. CDR3 nucleotides: TGTGCCAGCAGCAATTTCGCACTTAAGGTCAAGGGAGCCTATCGAAGGACGAGCTCCTACGAGCAGTACTTC.

This clone was observed once. The chain has TRBV28 and TRBJ1-2; D is perhaps TRBD1 (5 bases). Germline V CDR1 and CDR2: MDHEN, SYDVKM. CDR3 length: 13 amino acids. V was pared by 3 bases and J by 5 bases, with 10 bases between. CDR3 DNA sequence: TGTGCCAGCAGTTTGGGGCAGCTTTATGGCTACACCTTC. Protein product: CASSLGQLYGYTF.

This clone was seen a few times. The chain uses TRBV29-1 and TRBJ1-2, with D possibly matching TRBD1 (6 bases). Germline loops: CDR1 SQVTM, CDR2 ANQGSEA. The V and J ends lost 7 bases and 4 bases respectively, with 19 bases between them. The CDR3 contains 14 residues. CDR3 residues: CSADGGQGAYGYTF. In DNA form, the CDR3 reads TGCAGCGCCGACGGGGGGCAGGGAGCCTATGGCTACACCTTC.

This sequence joins TRBV7-9 and TRBJ2-5; tentatively, D is TRBD2 (6 bases). CDR1 and CDR2 (germline): SEHNR, FQNEAQ (reference sequence). This CDR3 is built from 16 residues. Trimming left V 2 bases short and J 1 base short, with 14 bases between. This chain's CDR3 is CASSLSGRGSQETQYF. The CDR3 region has the DNA TGTGCCAGCAGCTTATCAGGTCGGGGGTCCCAAGAGACCCAGTACTTC.

The rearrangement joins TRBV6-6 to TRBJ1-4, with D possibly TRBD1 on 5 matching bases. The germline gives CDR1 MNHNY, CDR2 SVGAGI (reference sequence). The CDR3 spans 15 residues. V gave up 2 bases and J gave up 2 bases, with 9 bases separating them. The CDR3 DNA reads as TGTGCCAGCAGTTACCGTTCAGGGACTAATGAAAAACTGTTTTTT. As protein: CASSYRSGTNEKLFF.

The V and J genes are TRBV25-1 and TRBJ2-1; D not resolved. Trimming removed 1 base from V and 5 bases from J, with 6 bases in between. CDR1 and CDR2 from the germline V gene are MGHDK and SYGVNS. There are 13 residues in the CDR3. CDR3 sequence reads: CASSEWVDNEQFF. Written as DNA, the CDR3 is TGTGCCAGCAGTGAATGGGTAGACAATGAGCAGTTCTTC.

This clone was observed once. The chain couples TRBV5-1 to TRBJ1-2; D remains unclear. Germline V gives CDR1 SGHRS, CDR2 YFSETQ. The CDR3 has 14 residues. Trimming took 0 bases from V and 4 from J, leaving 10 bases between them. The CDR3 here is CASSLDGSSYGYTF. The CDR3 DNA sequence: TGCGCCAGCAGCTTGGACGGAAGCAGCTATGGCTACACCTTC.

This clone was counted a few times. This chain connects TRBV28 to TRBJ1-5; D is perhaps TRBD1 (5 bases). This CDR3 comprises 15 residues. The V end lost 3 bases, the J end lost 3 bases, and 12 bases lay between the germline ends. Looked up from germline, CDR1 is MDHEN and CDR2 is SYDVKM. Written as DNA, the CDR3 is TGTGCCAGCAGTTTCTCACGGGGCTCCAATCAGCCCCAGCATTTT. Its translation is CASSFSRGSNQPQHF.

In this sample, this clone turned up once. The chain joins TRBV15 to TRBJ2-7; no reliable D call. Germline CDR1 reads LNHNV; CDR2 reads YYDKDF (reference sequence). This CDR3 comprises 12 residues. Deletions cut 2 bases from V and 2 bases from J, with 4 bases between. CDR3 amino acids: CATSRSPYEQYF. Written as DNA, the CDR3 is TGTGCCACCAGCAGATCACCCTACGAGCAGTACTTC.

In this sample, this clone turned up once. The rearrangement links TRBV6-1 to TRBJ2-7; no clear D. CDR3 size: 11 residues. Between the trimmed V and J ends, which lost 3 bases and 4 bases, there was a span of 4 bases. Germline lookup yields CDR1 MNHNS and CDR2 SASEGT. The DNA of the CDR3 is TGTGCCAGCAGTGATCGGTACGAGCAGTACTTC. As protein: CASSDRYEQYF.

This chain connects TRBV15 to TRBJ2-1, with a weak D call TRBD2 (6 bases). This CDR3 has 13 residues. V dropped 1 base and J dropped 14 bases, with 15 bases sitting between them. CDR1 and CDR2 (germline): LNHNV, YYDKDF (reference sequence). The CDR3 is CATSRGSPGVKFF. The CDR3 coding sequence is TGTGCCACCAGCAGAGGTTCCCCGGGGGTGAAGTTCTTC.

This chain connects TRBV7-9 to TRBJ2-1; TRBD2 agrees at 8 bases. Germline values: CDR1 SEHNR, CDR2 FQNEAQ (reference sequence). The ends lost 6 bases at V and 12 bases at J; junction bases unmatched: 10. The CDR3 totals 13 residues. The DNA of the CDR3 is TGTGCCAGCAGTTCTGGCCCCCTAGCGGGGCAGTTCTTC. It specifies CASSSGPLAGQFF.

The chain recombines TRBV7-2 with TRBJ2-1, with TRBD2 matching over 8 bases. CDR1 is SGHTA, CDR2 FQGNSA, per germline. The CDR3 is 14 amino acids. With V trimmed by 5 bases and J by 5 bases, 5 bases remained unmatched. In nucleotides, the CDR3 is TGTGCCAGCAGCAACGGACTAGCCCACAATGAGCAGTTCTTC. Translating it yields CASSNGLAHNEQFF.

The V call is TRBV28, the J call TRBJ1-2; D is ambiguous. The CDR3 is 13 residues long. The V end lost 7 bases, the J end lost 3 bases, and 12 bases lay between the germline ends. Germline V gene data show CDR1 as MDHEN and CDR2 as SYDVKM. The CDR3 DNA sequence: TGTGCCAGCACCGAGAAGACTTACTATGGCTACACCTTC. Its translation: CASTEKTYYGYTF.

This clone occurred many times. V and J are TRBV14 and TRBJ1-1, with D uncertain. Trimming took off 3 bases at V and 1 base at J, with 6 bases between the two ends. Germline lookup yields CDR1 SGHDN and CDR2 FVKESK. The CDR3 contains 13 residues. CDR3 DNA: TGTGCCAGCAGCCAGCAGTCGAACACTGAAGCTTTCTTT. It translates to CASSQQSNTEAFF.

This chain joins TRBV9 and TRBJ2-5; 7 bases align to TRBD1. Germline values: CDR1 SGDLS, CDR2 YYNGEE. The CDR3 extends over 15 amino acids. V lost 0 bases to trimming and J lost 2 bases; unmatched junction nucleotides: 4. CDR3 sequence reads: CASSVEGGQQETQYF. The CDR3 nucleotides read TGTGCCAGCAGCGTAGAAGGGGGCCAACAAGAGACCCAGTACTTC.